Below are 15 T cell receptor beta chains sequenced from a single sample in a study of identical twins. One entry per CDR3 protein results from TCRdb running MiXCR on the 5' RACE reads. The data contain about 570,000 distinct CDR3 sequences, nearly 10% of them singletons. A further study also used this sample, focusing on yellow fever vaccine responses in identical twins.

Sequencing input: PBMCs. These receptors all stem from a woman between 18 and 29 years old in good health.

This clonotype has only a few counts. The chain uses TRBV27 and TRBJ1-1; D is uncertain. The V gene lost 5 bases and the J gene lost 0 bases, with 13 bases spanning the gap. The CDR3 has 15 residues. Germline V gene sequence: CDR1 MNHEY, CDR2 SMNVEV (reference sequence). The CDR3 spells CASSPLLAMNTEAFF. CDR3 nucleotide sequence: TGTGCCAGCAGTCCCCTACTGGCCATGAACACTGAAGCTTTCTTT.

The chain carries TRBV20-1 and TRBJ2-2, with 12 bases that match TRBD2. The CDR3 sequence is 16 residues long. CDR1 is DFQATT and CDR2 is SNEGSKA in the germline V gene (reference sequence). Trimming cost V 3 bases and J 1 base; bases outside gene matches: 3. The CDR3 protein is CSARASGRENTGELFF. DNA for the CDR3: TGCAGTGCTAGGGCTAGCGGGAGGGAGAACACCGGGGAGCTGTTTTTT.

The V call is TRBV6-2 or TRBV6-3, the J call TRBJ1-6, with a weak D call TRBD1 (5 bases). Trimming took 2 bases from V and 9 from J, leaving 14 bases between them. Germline V lookup: CDR1 MNHEY, CDR2 SVGEGT. CDR3 length: 15 residues. CDR3 in amino acids: CASSYGTYLGSPLHF. DNA for the CDR3: TGTGCCAGCAGTTACGGGACCTACCTAGGTTCACCCCTCCACTTT.

The V and J genes are TRBV29-1 and TRBJ2-3; the match to TRBD1 covers 8 bases. Germline CDR1 is SQVTM and CDR2 is ANQGSEA. The CDR3 spans 12 residues. Unmatched junction bases numbered 4, after V lost 7 bases and J lost 4 bases. In DNA form, the CDR3 reads TGCAGCGCCGACAGGGGATCAGATACGCAGTATTTT. It yields the protein CSADRGSDTQYF.

The chain combines TRBV7-9 with TRBJ2-3, with TRBD2 as a possible D gene (6 bases). This CDR3 is built from 15 residues. The germline V gene encodes CDR1 SEHNR and CDR2 FQNEAQ (reference sequence). V lost 4 bases to trimming and J lost 1 base, with 12 bases between them. The CDR3 reads CASSSSQRGTDTQYF. The CDR3 coding sequence is TGTGCCAGCAGCTCCAGCCAGCGGGGCACAGATACGCAGTATTTT. The variable domain in full, completed from reference TRBV7-9 and TRBJ2-3, reads DTGVSQNPRHKITKRGQNVTFRCDPISEHNRLYWYRQTLGQGPEFLTYFQNEAQLEKSRLLSDRFSAERPKGSFSTLEIQRTEQGDSAMYLCASSSSQRGTDTQYFGPGTRLTVL.

The rearrangement joins TRBV20-1 to TRBJ2-1; 10 bases map to TRBD2. The V gene end was trimmed by 3 bases and the J gene end by 8 bases; junction bases not matched to a gene: 10. Germline V gene sequence: CDR1 DFQATT, CDR2 SNEGSKA (reference sequence). The CDR3 totals 15 residues. CDR3 in amino acids: CSARSTSGLRYEQFF. For the CDR3, the DNA is TGCAGTGCTAGGTCGACTAGCGGGTTGAGGTATGAGCAGTTCTTC.

This clonotype was seen a handful of times. V gene TRBV12-3 or TRBV12-4 combines with J gene TRBJ2-4, with 7 bases matching TRBD1. The CDR3 is 13 amino acids. After removal of 4 bases from V and 9 bases from J, the junction contained 6 bases not matched to a gene. CDR3 nucleotide sequence: TGTGCCAGCAGTTCCGACAGGGAGAGCATTCAGTACTTC. Amino acid sequence: CASSSDRESIQYF.

This clonotype was recorded a few times. This rearrangement joins TRBV5-6 to TRBJ2-7; 12 nucleotides align to TRBD1. From germline, CDR1 is SGHDT and CDR2 YYEEEE. The CDR3 spans 15 residues. Trimming removed 4 bases from V and 6 bases from J; junction bases left unmatched: 8. CDR3 sequence (DNA): TGTGCCAGCAGCCGGGACAGGGGGCGAGTTGCCGAGCAGTACTTC. This sequence encodes CASSRDRGRVAEQYF.

In this sample, this clonotype turned up many times. J is TRBJ2-2 and V is TRBV7-6, with 10 nucleotides matching TRBD1. The V and J ends lost 1 base and 6 bases, in that order; junction bases with no gene match: 8. This CDR3 has 17 amino acids. Germline values: CDR1 SGHVS, CDR2 FNYEAQ. In DNA form, the CDR3 reads TGTGCCAGCAGCTTAGTTGCCGGGACAGGGGAACCCGGGGAGCTGTTTTTT. This codes for CASSLVAGTGEPGELFF.

V is TRBV15 and J is TRBJ2-1; 13 bases are a match to TRBD2. CDR1 is LNHNV, CDR2 YYDKDF, per germline (reference sequence). This CDR3 is 18 amino acids long. The V gene end was trimmed by 1 base and the J gene end by 3 bases; junction bases not matched to a gene: 6. This CDR3 is CATSRGLAGGPLYNEQFF. The CDR3 coding sequence is TGTGCCACCAGCAGAGGACTAGCGGGGGGCCCCCTCTACAATGAGCAGTTCTTC.

This clonotype was seen a few times. The chain employs TRBV3-1 and TRBJ2-7; 10 nucleotides agree with TRBD2. The CDR3 totals 17 residues. Germline values: CDR1 LGHDT, CDR2 YNNKEL (reference sequence). V trimming: 0 bases; J trimming: 2 bases; junction bases outside the gene matches: 7. This CDR3 reads CASSQDPPSGRAYEQYF. The CDR3 DNA reads as TGTGCCAGCAGCCAAGACCCCCCCAGCGGGAGGGCCTACGAGCAGTACTTC.

This clonotype has only a few counts. J is TRBJ2-7 and V is TRBV5-1, with D perhaps matching TRBD1 or TRBD2 (5 bases each). V lost 4 bases and J lost 1, with 18 bases in between. This CDR3 comprises 16 residues. Germline CDR1 SGHRS, CDR2 YFSETQ. CDR3: CASSTTGPRGSYEQYF. The CDR3 nucleotides are TGCGCCAGCAGCACGACGGGACCAAGAGGATCCTACGAGCAGTACTTC.

With regard to this clonotype: Sequence at one end of the junction differs from germline and may be a read error. The chain couples TRBV20-1 to TRBJ2-2, with D perhaps matching TRBD2 (5 bases). CDR1 is DFQATT and CDR2 is SNEGSKA in the germline V gene (reference sequence). This CDR3 contains 17 residues. The CDR3 DNA reads as TGCTGTGCTAGAGATAGGCGGAGCGGTACGAACACCGGGGAGCTGTTTTTT. Protein product: CCARDRRSGTNTGELFF.

This clonotype was recorded many times. This sequence joins TRBV9 and TRBJ2-5, with TRBD2 identical over 10 bases. Trimming took 0 bases from V and 5 from J; bases not matched to a gene: 4. The CDR3 runs to 15 residues. Germline V gene lookup returns CDR1 SGDLS and CDR2 YYNGEE. The DNA for the CDR3 is TGTGCCAGCAGCGTAGCTGTTAGCGGGAGGGAGACCCAGTACTTC. Its translation: CASSVAVSGRETQYF.

This clonotype was counted at least ten times. The chain combines TRBV5-1 with TRBJ2-2, with D perhaps being TRBD1 or TRBD2 (5 bases each). Trimming took off 0 bases at V and 0 bases at J, with 9 bases between the two ends. The CDR3 runs 16 residues. Germline loops: CDR1 SGHRS, CDR2 YFSETQ. This CDR3 is CASSLGDRANTGELFF. The DNA for the CDR3 is TGCGCCAGCAGCTTGGGGGACCGAGCGAACACCGGGGAGCTGTTTTTT.